A selection of T cell receptor beta chains follows, all from one sample in a study of T-cell reconstitution after alpha-beta-depleted transplantation in children. TCRdb ran MiXCR on the PCR reads and lists one entry per CDR3 protein. Of some 490,000 distinct CDR3 sequences listed, around an eighth are singletons. Sequencing used PBMCs from the stem cell graft donor, obtained from the stem cell graft. The receptors were gathered from a human donor who donated a stem cell graft to a child with combined immunodeficiency. CDR3s include the opening cysteine and the closing phenylalanine or tryptophan.

>TRBV10-3|16
CAISQETGGITDTQYF
>TRBV7-3|16
CASSLRGTGPYNEQFF
>TRBV19|14
CASKGGLTYNEQFF
>TRBV5-1|18
CASSLRSGARGPGTEAFF
>TRBV12-3/TRBV12-4|15
CASSFSGSWTGELFF
>TRBV29-1|15
CSVEQGARSYNEQFF
>TRBV7-2|16
CASSLFFGTGVGEQFF
>TRBV6-2/TRBV6-3|14
CASSYQGQNNEQFF
>TRBV20-1|14
CSARLGAGPDTQYF
>TRBV7-3|15
CASGSGTRNTDTQYF
>TRBV7-7|15
CASTPGGTNTGELFF
>TRBV2|17
CASSESQGRGSYNEQFF
>TRBV24-1|17
CATSDPTGALNTGELFF
>TRBV12-5|16
CASGIRDSRGTGELFF
>TRBV11-1|18
CASRDALAGGPHQETQYF
>TRBV20-1|15
CSAPPVRSQNTEAFF
>TRBV7-2|15
CASSFAGGRTDTQYF
>TRBV27|15
CASSLSAGAENEQFF
>TRBV28|15
CASSRTSGVGDTQYF
>TRBV7-2|16
CASSSTLAGGPGELFF
>TRBV24-1|13
CATDSGTHNEQFF
>TRBV2|17
CASSDIEEGIAWETQYF
>TRBV12-3/TRBV12-4|18
CASSFGELAAWRNYEQYF
>TRBV2|15
CASSDWDSSTDTQYF
>TRBV29-1|14
CSFRGADSTDTQYF
>TRBV20-1|14
CSARDRLETGELFF
>TRBV5-1|15
CASRQVLANTGELFF
>TRBV6-2/TRBV6-3|17
CASSYSPSRGGLYGQYF
>TRBV5-5|15
CASSLGPGHTDTQYF
>TRBV27|13
CASKGRTDYGYTF
>TRBV3-1|15
CASSQAGAGDGEQFF